This T cell receptor (beta chain) came from a study of cytomegalovirus exposure and HLA in healthy donors (dated by TCRdb to about 2017). Background on the whole study: In an earlier analysis of roughly 500 of the donors, around 300 Gb of sequence data and 95 million to 130 million unique TCR beta sequences from roughly 190 million T cells were reported. Besides the first cohort of more than 650 subjects, a separate validation cohort made up of around 120 different subjects was used. In a later genetic analysis, genome-wide SNP genotypes for about 65% of the roughly 700 donors were used, and that subset was treated as a discovery cohort. Typing coverage varied by locus: about 620-640 donors for A, B, C, DRB1 and DQB1; about 520 for DQA1; over 600 for DPA1; more than 450 for DPB1. Rather than using new phenotypic data, the later analysis identified candidate immune exposures from TCR beta sequences and from how often those sequences occurred across donors. Across about 370 genotyped donors of the cohort, an average of about 240,000 unique TCR beta nucleotide sequences per donor were sequenced, and roughly 20% of those sequences were non-productive. HLA typing covered class I and class II loci at four-digit resolution. The T cell repertoires of around 670 subjects were profiled by immunosequencing and related to cytomegalovirus serostatus. Every repertoire in the discovery cohort had been generated on one and the same sequencing platform. Roughly 290 gigabases of sequencing data and approximately 91 million unique TCR sequences made up an early release that covered nearly 650 HLA-typed donors. In an earlier analysis of 550 to 700 of the donors, high-throughput TCR beta sequencing was used to judge whether each TCR beta V gene segment behaved as functional or pseudogenic. Several DR-DQ haplotypes were handled as single units for association and clustering because linkage in the cohort was strong. A later analysis re-analyzed previously published TCR beta repertoires from 500 to 700 donors and added high-resolution HLA genotyping to study TCR occurrence patterns. To predict cytomegalovirus infection status, the study brought together high-throughput TCR immunosequencing, statistical association of individual TCRs with disease status, and machine learning. The study was designed to test whether signatures of past pathogen exposure could be identified by cataloging public T cell receptors. Alongside the repertoire data, information on donor age, sex, ethnicity and CMV serostatus was compiled. The genetic ancestry cluster associated with self-reported Caucasian donors included around four fifths of the roughly 400 genotyped donors. General study outcomes and caveats: When HLA alleles, especially DR and DQ, strongly co-occurred, attributing TCR associations to individual alleles was difficult. According to a later genetic analysis, donors in an Asian-associated ancestry cluster had fewer N-insertions in productive TCRs than the approximately 690-donor mean. The only immune exposure information available for the cohort was CMV serostatus. Only TCR beta chains were sequenced in this cohort, and the absence of alpha or paired-chain data limited detectable features. Cytomegalovirus status was reported to be diagnosed by the classifier with high specificity and sensitivity in both the original and validation cohorts. In an earlier analysis of approximately 590 of the donors, most TCR beta V segments appeared in productive rearrangements about 90% or about 30% of the time, broadly matching IMGT annotations. Most TCR sequences were observed very rarely across donors, whereas some public TCRs were present in many individuals. Correlated functional status among segregating V segments might reflect linkage disequilibrium, but an unknown experimental factor could not be ruled out. Several of the top co-occurrence clusters appeared to be linked to parvovirus B19, influenza, CMV and Epstein-Barr virus, according to a later analysis. In a later analysis, TCR association rates were found to vary across HLA loci, with the most associated TCRs seen for DRB1 alleles and the fewest for HLA-C alleles. In vitro tests confirmed that a few of the cytomegalovirus-associated TCR beta chains recognize cytomegalovirus antigens. Because the 87-base-pair reads could not distinguish some IMGT-functional V segments, including TRBV6-2 and TRBV6-3, those segments were excluded. A cluster of highly shared sequence variants was judged likely to be a technical artifact of the sequencing pipeline. Because HLA typing was unavailable for some donors at each locus, only the typed subset was used in association tests. A further reported finding was that TCR beta sequences accurately predicted the HLA-A and HLA-B alleles for most subjects in the first cohort. Around 16 rarely observed V segments, including chromosome 9 orphons, were excluded from the earlier analysis of about 610 of the donors because counts were too low. Roughly uniform sequencing depth across donors was assumed in presence/absence analyses, although this assumption may not hold. In a later analysis, 16,951 TCR beta sequences were associated with specific HLA alleles at a false discovery rate of 0.05. In a later genetic analysis, a missense DCLRE1C variant was associated with V-gene and J-gene trimming of TCR beta chains, and the association was replicated in an independent cohort. The study gave a list of over 150 TCR beta chains associated with cytomegalovirus. Compared with equally common non-associated chains, HLA-associated TCR beta chains in a later analysis were more clonally expanded and had lower generation probabilities. According to a later analysis, most CMV-associated TCR beta chains appeared to be HLA-restricted, and the HLA associations seemed to be driven largely by CMV exposure. The authors suggested that the approach could potentially be generalized to other disease states and immunological phenotypes.

The cohort comprised around 700 healthy bone marrow donors. At the time of sampling, all cohort members were nominally healthy, though unrecorded immune exposures were likely present. The donor was CMV seronegative and was included in the group of 352 seronegative cohort members. Every donor gave a peripheral blood sample, and the peripheral blood mononuclear cells from that sample were used for TCR beta sequencing. The Qiagen DNeasy Blood Extraction Kit was used to extract genomic DNA from the blood cell samples. The method was the immunoSEQ multiplex PCR assay. For the multiplex PCR, a mixture combining 60 forward primers for TCR Vbeta segments and 13 reverse primers for TCR Jbeta segments was used. A multiplex PCR assay on genomic DNA amplified the CDR3 region of rearranged TCR beta genes. Amplified TCR beta libraries were sequenced as 87-base-pair reads on the Illumina HiSeq System. Under the source paper's analysis protocol: A later analysis tallied 70 million to 100 million unique TCR beta chains across the 666 repertoires, and approximately 11 million of those chains were shared by two or more donors. To remove PCR and sequencing errors, raw reads were error-corrected and collapsed into unique sequences using a nearest-neighbor algorithm that merged closely related sequences. Alignment of CDR3 sequences to IMGT reference sequences was used to assign V, D and J gene segments. For a sequence to be retained, a match of at least six nucleotides to both a V gene segment and a J gene segment was required. Rearrangements were classified as productive when the CDR3 lacked stop codons and remained in frame with V and J, and all other rearrangements were classified as non-productive. CDR3 was defined according to IMGT convention as the region running from the second conserved V-encoded cysteine to the conserved J-encoded phenylalanine. The earlier analysis of about 590 of the donors excluded sequences that lacked an unambiguous match to a single V gene segment. An earlier analysis of roughly 590 of the donors called V segments functional above 56.7% productive rearrangements and segregating when the between-donor standard deviation exceeded 5%. A statistical classification framework was built to diagnose cytomegalovirus status from the catalog of TCR beta chain sequences. In a later analysis, V and J genes were assigned by comparing TCR nucleotide sequences against IMGT/GENE-DB human TR gene sequences. The TCRdist pipeline was used in a later analysis to assign CDR3 sequences and most-parsimonious VDJ recombination scenarios. In a later analysis, every TCR beta chain was defined by the combination of its CDR3 amino acid sequence and its V-gene family, and reads without a unique V-gene family were dropped. In a later analysis, several hundred highly shared, low-generation-probability nucleotide sequences were removed to address suspected cross-contamination and a sequencing artifact. A later analysis calculated a clonal expansion index for each public chain from normalized within-repertoire ranks of inferred template counts. In a later analysis, generation probabilities were computed using a VDJ recombination model fitted to out-of-frame rearrangements, and the results were checked against IGoR. In a later analysis, TCR-TCR, TCR-HLA and TCR-CMV co-occurrence was scored with hypergeometric tests, and a repertoire-size bias correction was applied to TCR pairs. A later analysis estimated false discovery rates by permuting HLA or CMV assignments 20 times. A later analysis grouped co-occurring TCRs with DBSCAN, adding TCRdist sequence similarity when clustering within HLA-allele-positive subsets. Repertoires with fewer than 30,000 or more than 120,000 public chains, plus five repertoires with anomalous nucleotide sharing, were excluded from co-occurrence clustering. Imported from immuneACCESS, the table was reduced by TCRdb to in-frame sequences with V and J called. These copies leave out some clones; in studies compared against another copy, an unresolved V gene accounts for under half, and the cause of the remainder is not known. D and trimming were read from the DNA, whereas the V and J calls and clone size are those reported in that table. Within this sample are 150,000 to 200,000 clones, with around three quarters of them counted one time only. The top ten clones comprise 1.6% of the sample.

Of note for this clone: Its antigen is currently not known. Base-call qualities are not available, and no considerably larger clone is one nucleotide away.

The germline V gene sets CDR1 to SQVTM and CDR2 to ANQGSEA. Measured from the cysteine to the phenylalanine, the CDR3 is 14 residues long. The DNA shown is the 42-base CDR3, in frame from base 1. Sequenced sample: PBMCs. This TCR was sampled from a woman in her thirties in good health and CMV-seronegative. Here the chain combines TRBV29-1 and TRBJ2-5, and 11 junctional nucleotides match TRBD2. The tail of the sequence fits TRBJ2-7 better, so the J call may be wrong. The DNA sequence is TGCAGCGTCCGCACCACTAGCGGGAGTGACGAGCAGTACTTC. Translated, this gives CSVRTTSGSDEQYF.